Reported below is one T cell receptor beta chain. Libraries were prepared by immunoSEQ multiplex PCR; TCRdb keeps only in-frame clonotypes and omits some of them. Of around 40,000 clones listed, 80% to 90% are singletons. CDR1 MNHEY and CDR2 SVGAGI come from the germline V gene. This CDR3 region has 14 residues. The V gene end was trimmed by 4 bases and the J gene end by 11 bases; junction bases not matched to a gene: 11. The data are from a study of blood T cell repertoires in COVID-19. Looking at the study overall: The study drew acute and convalescent COVID-19 samples from the United States, Italy and Spain. PBMCs, B-cell-depleted T cells, or T cells provided the cDNA or gDNA that made up the material.

This clonotype was sampled from a human donor in a cohort sampled during active COVID-19. The rearrangement joins TRBV6-5 to TRBJ1-1; 9 positions match TRBD1. Sample: peripheral blood. The CDR3 coding sequence is TGTGCCAGCAGTTTCGGGACAGGGCCCGCAGGGGCTTTCTTT. This sequence encodes CASSFGTGPAGAFF.